Listed here are 8 T cell receptor beta chains from one sample, sequenced in a study of blood T cell repertoires in COVID-19 (dated by TCRdb to 2020 to 2022). Preparation of the library involved the immunoSEQ multiplex PCR assay. TCRdb stores this immuneACCESS table with in-frame sequences only. Part of the clones is absent; in the studies checked, under half of the shortfall reflects unresolved V genes, and no reason is known for the rest. The sample table lists tens of thousands of clones, almost 85% of them with a count of one. Jointly, the top ten make up about 18% of the sample. The specimen was peripheral blood. These receptors all stem from a human donor in a cohort sampled during active COVID-19.

The chain links TRBV5-8 to TRBJ2-3; the D gene is possibly TRBD1 (6 bases). Germline CDR1 is SGHTS and CDR2 is YDEGEE. Trimming removed 4 bases from V and 4 bases from J, with 16 bases in between. The CDR3 has 15 residues. The CDR3 loop reads CASSPHRDGADTQYF. The CDR3 DNA sequence: TGTGCCAGCAGCCCACACAGGGATGGGGCAGATACGCAGTATTTT.

The chain recombines TRBV9 with TRBJ2-2; D unresolved. V was trimmed by 0 bases and J by 0 bases, leaving 9 bases between them. The CDR3 loop spans 16 amino acids. Germline V CDR1 and CDR2: SGDLS, YYNGEE. This CDR3 reads CASSVGWHANTGELFF. In nucleotides, the CDR3 is TGTGCCAGCAGCGTAGGTTGGCATGCGAACACCGGGGAGCTGTTTTTT.

V gene TRBV7-2 combines with J gene TRBJ2-3; possibly TRBD1 for D (7 bases). V lost 0 bases and J 1 base, leaving 14 bases between the germline ends. This CDR3 is built from 17 residues. CDR1 and CDR2 (germline): SGHTA, FQGNSA. CDR3 sequence (DNA): TGTGCCAGCAGCTTAGCCAGGGGGGTGGAGGGCACAGATACGCAGTATTTT. Encoded protein: CASSLARGVEGTDTQYF.

The chain carries TRBV30 and TRBJ1-2, with 8 bases that match TRBD1. Trimming took 2 bases from V and 7 from J; bases not matched to a gene: 12. The CDR3 is made up of 15 amino acids. The germline CDR1 and CDR2 sequences are GTSNPN and SVGIG (reference sequence). CDR3 loop: CAWSLQGGSAGGYTF. The CDR3 DNA follows: TGTGCCTGGAGTTTACAGGGGGGAAGTGCCGGTGGCTACACCTTC.

V gene TRBV27 combines with J gene TRBJ2-2, with 10 nucleotides matching TRBD2. Germline CDR1 MNHEY, CDR2 SMNVEV (reference sequence). Germline trimming cut 4 bases from V and 7 bases from J; bases unmatched to any gene: 12. CDR3 size: 17 residues. CDR3 residues: CASSSPPQRGGLGELFF. CDR3 coding DNA: TGTGCCAGCAGTTCCCCTCCGCAGCGGGGGGGCCTCGGGGAGCTGTTTTTT.

The chain has TRBV9 and TRBJ2-1, with 9 bases lining up with TRBD1. Germline V gene data show CDR1 as SGDLS and CDR2 as YYNGEE. V lost 0 bases and J lost 5; bases outside the gene matches: 6. This CDR3 is built from 16 residues. The CDR3 spells CASSVAGTGRHNEQFF. CDR3 nucleotides: TGTGCCAGCAGCGTAGCGGGGACAGGGAGGCACAATGAGCAGTTCTTC. Supplemented by reference TRBV9 and TRBJ2-1, the full variable domain reads DSGVTQTPKHLITATGQRVTLRCSPRSGDLSVYWYQQSLDQGLQFLIQYYNGEERAKGNILERFSAQQFPDLHSELNLSSLELGDSALYFCASSVAGTGRHNEQFFGPGTRLTVL.

The V gene is TRBV30, the J gene TRBJ1-2, with 12 bases that match TRBD1. The V gene's germline CDR1 is GTSNPN and CDR2 SVGIG (reference sequence). The trim removed 3 bases at V and 6 bases at J, leaving 8 bases unmatched. The CDR3 is 15 amino acids. CDR3 in DNA: TGTGCCTGGAGCGGCCGCGGGACAGGGGGCAATGGCTACACCTTC. This translates into CAWSGRGTGGNGYTF.

The rearrangement joins TRBV4-1 to TRBJ2-2; D ambiguous. Trimming left V 1 base short and J 7 bases short, with 10 bases between. Germline loops: CDR1 MGHRA, CDR2 YSYEKL. The CDR3 spans 14 residues. The CDR3: CASSQGWALGELFF. CDR3 nucleotides: TGCGCCAGCAGCCAAGGGTGGGCGCTCGGGGAGCTGTTTTTT.